A single T cell receptor beta chain is shown here with its context. TCRdb keeps only in-frame clones here, not all; method: immunoSEQ multiplex PCR. The top ten hold approximately 4.1% of the sample, which has under 95,000 clones, about 93% seen once. These data come from a study of blood T cell repertoires in COVID-19. Study details: Samples representing acute and convalescent COVID-19 were sourced from the United States, Italy and Spain.

Per germline, CDR1 MNHEY and CDR2 SVGAGI. The CDR3 is 16 amino acids. The V end was cut by 3 bases, the J end by 3 bases, with 17 bases between. V usage is TRBV6-5 and J usage is TRBJ1-2, with D maybe TRBD1 (6 bases). The TCR was taken from a woman between 50 and 59 years old in a cohort sampled during active COVID-19. The sequencing sample was made of peripheral blood. The CDR3 bases are TGTGCCAGCAGTTATGGGAGCGGGGCAGGGGACTATGGCTACACCTTC. Its translation is CASSYGSGAGDYGYTF.